The 18 T cell receptor beta chains presented below share a single source sample, sequenced in a study of blood T cells in healthy people across ages. Using a J-beta primer mix together with a sample-barcoded 5' primer, a second PCR was run for about 6 to 12 cycles. TCRdb reprocessed the 5' RACE reads with MiXCR, giving one entry per CDR3 protein. Of 600,000 or so distinct CDR3 sequences listed, 25% to 30% were seen once; the top ten hold 15% to 19%. Material: blood. The receptors were sampled from a woman older than 75 in good health.

V is TRBV20-1 and J is TRBJ2-7; maybe TRBD1 (5 bases). The CDR3 is 14 amino acids. V gave up 1 base and J gave up 2 bases, with 12 bases separating them. Germline CDR1 is DFQATT and CDR2 is SNEGSKA (reference sequence). This CDR3 is CSARAPRDPYEQYF. CDR3 DNA: TGCAGTGCTAGAGCCCCCAGGGATCCCTACGAGCAGTACTTC.

This clonotype was counted ten times or more. This chain joins TRBV5-1 and TRBJ2-2; D is uncertain. V shed 4 bases and J shed 1 base, with 5 bases lying between them. The CDR3 is 13 amino acids. Germline CDR1 SGHRS, CDR2 YFSETQ. The CDR3 is CASSRKNTGELFF. For the CDR3, the DNA is TGCGCCAGCAGCAGAAAGAACACCGGGGAGCTGTTTTTT.

The chain has TRBV7-9 and TRBJ2-1, with TRBD2 identical over 9 bases. V trimming: 5 bases; J trimming: 4 bases; junction bases outside the gene matches: 9. The CDR3 is made up of 16 amino acids. Germline V gene sequence: CDR1 SEHNR, CDR2 FQNEAQ (reference sequence). The CDR3 DNA reads TGTGCCAGCAGCGTGCCGCTAGCGGGACCATACAATGAGCAGTTCTTC. This sequence encodes CASSVPLAGPYNEQFF.

This clonotype has ten or more counts. The chain's CDR3 is CASSLVASGNEQFF. DNA of the CDR3: TGTGCCAGCAGCTTAGTGGCTAGCGGGAATGAGCAGTTCTTC. The J gene is TRBJ2-1, the V gene TRBV7-2, with 8 nucleotides matching TRBD2. This CDR3 contains 14 residues. V trimming: 1 base; J trimming: 7 bases; junction bases outside the gene matches: 3. Germline V lookup: CDR1 SGHTA, CDR2 FQGNSA.

This sequence joins TRBV14 and TRBJ2-2, with D possibly TRBD1 on 5 matching bases. This CDR3 has 14 amino acids. V gave up 8 bases and J gave up 7 bases, with 17 bases separating them. Germline V gene sequence: CDR1 SGHDN, CDR2 FVKESK. The CDR3 region is CASGPYLDSGELFF. The CDR3 DNA reads as TGTGCCAGCGGACCTTACCTCGACAGCGGGGAGCTGTTTTTT. Full variable domain (missing parts from reference TRBV14 and TRBJ2-2): EAGVTQFPSHSVIEKGQTVTLRCDPISGHDNLYWYRRVMGKEIKFLLHFVKESKQDESGMPNNRFLAERTGGTYSTLKVQPAELEDSGVYFCASGPYLDSGELFFGEGSRLTVL.

Worth noting for this clonotype: This clone may be a read error of a much larger clone one base away. This chain uses TRBV7-7 with TRBJ2-1; D may correspond to TRBD1 or TRBD2 (6 bases each). The J call is in doubt because the DNA end fits TRBJ2-7 better. Germline lookup yields CDR1 SSHAT and CDR2 FNYEAQ (reference sequence). This CDR3 has 16 amino acids. The chain's CDR3 is CASSLVRGDSYNEQYF. CDR3 nucleotide sequence: TGTGCCAGCAGCTTAGTGAGGGGGGACTCCTACAATGAGCAGTACTTC.

Of note for this clonotype: A read error is possible here, since a much larger clone lies one base away. The J gene is TRBJ2-3, the V gene TRBV5-1; 8 bases map to TRBD1. CDR3 size: 16 residues. Trimming cost V 7 bases and J 1 base; bases outside gene matches: 11. The germline V gene has CDR1 SGHRS and CDR2 YFSETQ. The CDR3 coding sequence is TGCGCCAGCGGCCCGAGCCTGGACAGGGGCACAGATACGCAGTATTTT. This encodes CASGPSLDRGTDTQYF. The whole variable domain, filled in from reference TRBV5-1 and TRBJ2-3, reads KAGVTQTPRYLIKTRGQQVTLSCSPISGHRSVSWYQQTPGQGLQFLFEYFSETQRNKGNFPGRFSGRQFSNSRSEMNVSTLELGDSALYLCASGPSLDRGTDTQYFGPGTRLTVL.

V gene TRBV27 combines with J gene TRBJ1-4, with 10 bases matching TRBD1. Germline V lookup: CDR1 MNHEY, CDR2 SMNVEV (reference sequence). The V gene end was trimmed by 4 bases and the J gene end by 8 bases; junction bases not matched to a gene: 10. The CDR3 has 16 amino acids. The CDR3 here is CASSSPGQGPPEKLFF. CDR3 coding DNA: TGTGCCAGCAGTTCCCCGGGACAGGGGCCGCCCGAAAAACTGTTTTTT.

There are a few counts of this clonotype. CDR3: CASSGRDGRNTEAFF. In DNA, the CDR3 is TGCGCCAGCAGCGGCCGGGACGGTCGAAACACTGAAGCTTTCTTT. The chain links TRBV5-1 to TRBJ1-1, with D tentatively TRBD1 (5 bases). This CDR3 has 15 residues. Per the germline V gene, CDR1 is SGHRS and CDR2 is YFSETQ. The germline V and J ends were trimmed by 4 bases and 2 bases, with 15 bases remaining between them.

The rearrangement links TRBV6-5 to TRBJ1-1; D not certain. Germline V gene lookup returns CDR1 MNHEY and CDR2 SVGAGI. The V gene lost 0 bases and the J gene lost 1 base, with 6 bases spanning the gap. This CDR3 comprises 14 residues. DNA for the CDR3: TGTGCCAGCAGTTACTCGAAACAGAACACTGAAGCTTTCTTT. Its translation is CASSYSKQNTEAFF.

This chain joins TRBV29-1 and TRBJ2-6; D assignment may be TRBD1 or TRBD2 (5 bases each). CDR1 is SQVTM, CDR2 ANQGSEA, per germline. This CDR3 region has 17 residues. The V gene lost 0 bases and the J gene lost 2 bases, with 14 bases spanning the gap. The CDR3 DNA reads as TGCAGCGTTGAAGACAGGGACCGCCTCACTGGGGCCAACGTCCTGACTTTC. Its translation is CSVEDRDRLTGANVLTF.

This clonotype was found a few times. The CDR3 sequence is CASSQEGTPGFNEQFF. CDR3 sequence (DNA): TGTGCCAGCAGCCAAGAGGGGACGCCTGGATTCAATGAGCAGTTCTTC. The chain combines TRBV3-1 with TRBJ2-1; D possibly uses TRBD1 or TRBD2 (5 bases each). The CDR3 loop spans 16 amino acids. CDR1 and CDR2 (germline): LGHDT, YNNKEL (reference sequence). V lost 0 bases and J lost 6, with 15 bases in between.

A word on this clonotype: Since a much larger clone is just one base distant, this may be a read error. The chain uses TRBV24-1 and TRBJ2-5; D ambiguous. The V end lost 3 bases, the J end lost 11 bases, and 12 bases lay between the germline ends. The germline V gene encodes CDR1 KGHDR and CDR2 SFDVKD. CDR3 length: 12 residues. The CDR3: CATSDRNNEQYF. The CDR3 coding sequence is TGTGCCACCAGTGATAGGAACAATGAGCAGTACTTC.

This clonotype occurred many times. The V call is TRBV6-1, the J call TRBJ2-1; D is uncertain. The CDR3 consists of 15 residues. V was shortened by 4 bases and J by 7 bases, with 17 bases between the two germline ends. Germline V lookup: CDR1 MNHNS, CDR2 SASEGT. The CDR3 region has the DNA TGTGCCAGCAGTGTTTACAACGGACCGGAGAATGAGCAGTTCTTC. This translates into CASSVYNGPENEQFF.

In this sample, this clonotype turned up a few times. The chain is built from TRBV19 and TRBJ2-7; TRBD1 might be the D (7 bases). V was pared by 5 bases and J by 2 bases, with 16 bases between. The CDR3 runs 15 residues. Germline lookup yields CDR1 LNHDA and CDR2 SQIVND (reference sequence). The chain's CDR3 is CASSSIARGAYEQYF. DNA for the CDR3: TGTGCCAGTAGTTCCATTGCCAGGGGGGCCTACGAGCAGTACTTC.

This chain links TRBV6-1 with TRBJ2-2; D uncertain. V shed 1 base and J shed 6 bases, with 12 bases lying between them. The CDR3 runs 15 residues. CDR1 is MNHNS, CDR2 SASEGT, per germline. The CDR3 reads CASSEDFVAAGELFF. The CDR3 DNA reads as TGTGCCAGCAGTGAAGATTTCGTCGCTGCCGGGGAGCTGTTTTTT.

The chain is built from TRBV12-3 or TRBV12-4 and TRBJ2-3; D remains unclear. With 9 bases removed from V and 11 bases from J, the gap between germline ends came to 21 bases. The CDR3 totals 13 residues. For the CDR3, the DNA is TGTGCCAGTATACCAGTGAGCCCAGATGTGCAGTATTTT. Translated, it gives CASIPVSPDVQYF.

The chain joins TRBV5-1 to TRBJ1-6, with 8 nucleotides matching TRBD1. The CDR3 is 15 amino acids. Germline V gene data show CDR1 as SGHRS and CDR2 as YFSETQ. V trimming: 4 bases; J trimming: 6 bases; junction bases outside the gene matches: 6. CDR3 coding DNA: TGCGCCAGCAGCCAGGACAGGGTGGTTAATTCACCCCTCCACTTT. Its translation is CASSQDRVVNSPLHF.